This T cell receptor (beta chain) was captured in a study of T-cell memory formation after mild COVID-19 (dated by TCRdb to the early 2020s). In terms of the full investigation: Most TCR sequence clusters were specific to one of the two donors. Two young, previously healthy adult volunteers, one female and one male, were included in the cohort. In two donors, T-cell clones that expanded and contracted after mild COVID-19 were followed by sequencing TCRalpha and TCRbeta repertoires longitudinally. Broader findings and caveats from the paper: Balanced CD4/CD8 phenotypes were observed for clones contracting from day 15 to 85, whereas a bias towards CD4+ was observed for a second wave of clones expanding from day 15 to 37. Some responding clones were found in pre-infection memory, which suggests that pre-existing cross-reactive memory T cells took part in the SARS-CoV-2 response. Only a couple of mild cases were covered in the study, and larger cohorts including severe cases with pre-infection samples were considered necessary. SARS-CoV-2 specificity was not confirmed for the second-wave clones peaking on day 37. Contracting CD4+ clones turned up mainly in the CM and EM memory subsets, whereas EMRA was where CD8+ clones were enriched.

From its cysteine to its phenylalanine, the CDR3 spans 13 amino acids. Only the CDR3 part of the read is kept: 39 bases, read in frame from the first base. The germline V gene (reference sequence) specifies LGHDT as CDR1 and YNNKEL as CDR2. V and J lose 2 bases and 2 bases, and a span of 5 bases separates them. With regard to this clonotype: It has no known antigen specificity. It has no much larger one-base neighbor in the sample; base qualities were not kept.

PBMCs were isolated by Ficoll-Paque density gradient centrifugation. The instrument was an Illumina NovaSeq 6000. cDNA libraries for TCRalpha and TCRbeta were prepared by 5'RACE using constant-segment primers, with sample barcodes and unique molecular identifiers added. Trizol reagent was used to extract RNA from every sample. The libraries were amplified in two PCR steps, and the second step added a second sample barcode and Illumina TruSeq adapters. Libraries were sequenced on an Illumina NovaSeq with 2 x 150 bp paired-end reads. The study's own analysis went as follows. With migec v1.2.7, reads were demultiplexed and then collapsed into UMI-guided consensus sequences. Using mixcr v2.1.11, UMI consensuses were aligned to TRA and TRB V and J templates and then assembled into clonotypes. Expanded or contracted clonotypes were those called significant by both edgeR and NoisET, with noise models trained on biological replicates. For edgeR calls, a false discovery rate-adjusted p below 0.01 and a log2 fold-change threshold of 1 were applied. As an exploratory analysis of dynamics, max-normalized trajectories of the 1000 most abundant clonotypes were examined with PCA combined with hierarchical clustering. Separately sequenced CD4+ and CD8+ repertoires were used to assign a CD4 or CD8 phenotype to each responding clone. The public sequencing data were trimmed at Q25 with fastp and processed into clonotypes with MiXCR by TCRdb, which kept only in-frame beta chains. Each entry merges the rows of one CDR3 protein and shows their most common DNA and genes. For this entry, the V and J calls and clone size follow TCRdb and not the study's own pipeline. This sample lists a few hundred thousand distinct CDR3 sequences; 16% were detected once. The ten largest clones represent approximately 23% of the sample.

The sequence was collected from a man younger than 30 who had mild COVID-19 (a few samples of this study predate the infection). The sample titles of this study are shuffled in the database, so cell type and time point are left out; the donor was told from shared clones. The chain is assembled from TRBV3-1 and TRBJ2-3; no D gene is confidently identified. Specimen: PBMCs or a T cell subset sorted from them (not recorded which). The sequenced DNA: TGTGCCAGCAGCCAATTCCACACAGATACGCAGTATTTT. It codes for CASSQFHTDTQYF.